The 16 T cell receptor beta chains given below trace back to one sample, sequenced in a study of regulatory T cells in long-lasting Graves disease. Regarding time point: newly diagnosed GD, antithyroid drugs for less than 3 months. RNA isolated from PBMCs was used to make the TCR library. According to the study, TCR beta libraries were built with iRepertoire HTBI primers and CDR3-region Arm-PCR. TCRdb fed the multiplex PCR reads into MiXCR, producing one record per CDR3 protein. In the table there are roughly 380,000 distinct CDR3 sequences, 15% to 20% of which are singletons. Separately, the same data were catalogued under a study of T cells in Graves' hyperthyroidism and ophthalmopathy.

Specimen: peripheral blood mononuclear cells (PBMCs), collected at new diagnosis, from a patient treated with antithyroid drugs. These receptors all stem from a middle-aged man with Graves disease.

This clonotype was seen a few times. The chain couples TRBV29-1 to TRBJ2-3; weak D call: TRBD2 (6 bases). Per the germline V gene, CDR1 is SQVTM and CDR2 is ANQGSEA. Trimming took off 5 bases at V and 0 bases at J, with 18 bases between the two ends. This CDR3 contains 16 residues. For the CDR3, the DNA is TGCAGCGTTAACGGGGTTGCGGGGACTAGCACAGATACGCAGTATTTT. Translated: CSVNGVAGTSTDTQYF.

This clonotype was recorded at least ten times. CDR3 region: CASSLVGPGVSSYNEQFF. The DNA for the CDR3 is TGTGCCAGCAGCTTAGTTGGGCCGGGCGTTAGTTCCTACAATGAGCAGTTCTTC. The chain employs TRBV11-3 and TRBJ2-1; no firm D call. V was trimmed by 1 base and J by 1 base, leaving 17 bases between them. CDR3 size: 18 residues. CDR1 is SGHNT, CDR2 YENEEA, per germline.

The rearrangement links TRBV25-1 to TRBJ2-3; unclear D gene. V was pared by 5 bases and J by 0 bases, with 15 bases between. The germline V gene has CDR1 MGHDK and CDR2 SYGVNS. This CDR3 has 16 residues. DNA for the CDR3: TGTGCCAGCAGTTCCCCCAGTGGCAGTAGCACAGATACGCAGTATTTT. It yields the protein CASSSPSGSSTDTQYF.

The CDR3 region has the DNA TGTGCCAGCATGGGGTACCCCCTTACCGAGACCCAGTACTTC. The encoded protein is CASMGYPLTETQYF. The gene calls are TRBV2 and TRBJ2-5, with unresolved D. V was cut by 7 bases and J by 5 bases, with 17 bases left in between. CDR3 size: 14 residues. Germline V gives CDR1 SNHLY, CDR2 FYNNEI.

This chain links TRBV7-3 with TRBJ2-1, with 7 bases lining up with TRBD2. The J call may be in error: the DNA end matches TRBJ2-5 better. Germline lookup yields CDR1 SGHTA and CDR2 FQGTGA. CDR3 length: 13 residues. CDR3 sequence (DNA): TGTGCCAGCAGCTTAAATGGGGGGGGGGACCAGTACTTC. Its protein product is CASSLNGGGDQYF.

This clonotype has a handful of counts. The chain links TRBV6-2 or TRBV6-3 to TRBJ1-5; 7 nucleotides match TRBD1. The CDR3 contains 14 residues. Losses at the gene ends were 6 bases for V and 5 bases for J; bases not matched to a gene: 7. CDR1 is MNHEY, CDR2 SVGEGT, per germline. CDR3 in DNA: TGTGCCAGCAGCTCCGGACAGGCCTATCAGCCCCAGCATTTT. Its translation is CASSSGQAYQPQHF.

The table lists this clonotype with many counts. This chain links TRBV28 with TRBJ2-7; 13 bases align to TRBD2. After removal of 6 bases from V and 5 bases from J, the junction contained 7 bases not matched to a gene. Germline loops: CDR1 MDHEN, CDR2 SYDVKM. The CDR3 consists of 15 residues. CDR3 amino acids: CASRQTSGGVDEQYF. Here the CDR3 DNA reads TGTGCCAGCAGGCAAACTAGCGGGGGGGTAGACGAGCAGTACTTC.

The chain is built from TRBV24-1 and TRBJ1-2; D gene uncertain. The CDR3 covers 11 residues. Trimming took off 3 bases at V and 5 bases at J, with 3 bases between the two ends. Germline CDR1 is KGHDR and CDR2 is SFDVKD. CDR3 nucleotides: TGTGCCACCAGTGATGGTTATGGCTACACCTTC. Translating it yields CATSDGYGYTF.

The table lists this clonotype with many counts. The chain uses TRBV12-3 or TRBV12-4 and TRBJ2-1; TRBD2 agrees at 9 bases. V trimming: 5 bases; J trimming: 4 bases; junction bases outside the gene matches: 9. The CDR3 has 16 residues. Here the CDR3 reads CASSPSGAGGYNEQFF. In DNA, the CDR3 is TGTGCCAGCAGTCCCTCGGGGGCGGGGGGGTACAATGAGCAGTTCTTC.

This clonotype occurred many times. The chain recombines TRBV20-1 with TRBJ2-7, with unresolved D. Per germline, CDR1 DFQATT and CDR2 SNEGSKA (reference sequence). This CDR3 region has 16 residues. V lost 5 bases to trimming and J lost 3 bases, with 23 bases between them. The CDR3 DNA is TGCAGTGCTCACGTATCGTCGCTATCGCTAAACTACGAGCAGTACTTC. Its translation: CSAHVSSLSLNYEQYF.

This clonotype was counted a few times. V gene TRBV9 combines with J gene TRBJ1-1; D is perhaps TRBD1 (5 bases). CDR1 and CDR2 from the germline V gene are SGDLS and YYNGEE. The CDR3 extends over 14 amino acids. The germline V and J ends were trimmed by 0 bases and 7 bases, with 13 bases remaining between them. The CDR3 DNA sequence: TGTGCCAGCAGCGTAGCTACGGGGCAGTATGAAGCTTTCTTT. Residues: CASSVATGQYEAFF.

This clonotype appeared many times. The genes are TRBV12-3 or TRBV12-4 and TRBJ2-1, with a weak D call TRBD2 (7 bases). The CDR3 has 15 amino acids. Trimming stripped 6 bases from V and 4 bases from J, with 16 bases between. The CDR3 here is CASSPDGGLYNEQFF. The CDR3, as DNA: TGTGCCAGCAGCCCGGACGGGGGGCTTTACAATGAGCAGTTCTTC.

This clonotype was found a few times. This chain uses TRBV28 with TRBJ2-6; possible D gene TRBD1, 5 bases. Germline CDR1 and CDR2: MDHEN and SYDVKM. The CDR3 covers 17 residues. The V and J ends lost 5 bases and 3 bases respectively, with 17 bases between them. The CDR3 protein is CASSLSTWGFGANVLTF. The CDR3 coding sequence is TGTGCCAGCAGTCTAAGCACATGGGGCTTTGGGGCCAACGTCCTGACTTTC.

The gene calls are TRBV28 and TRBJ2-7; 10 bases line up with TRBD2. V trimming: 4 bases; J trimming: 4 bases; junction bases outside the gene matches: 7. Germline V gene data show CDR1 as MDHEN and CDR2 as SYDVKM. The CDR3 extends over 15 amino acids. The CDR3 loop reads CASSSLSGGAYEQYF. The CDR3 bases are TGTGCCAGCAGTTCTCTGAGCGGGGGGGCGTACGAGCAGTACTTC.

A remark on this clonotype: This could be a read error, since a much larger clone is one nucleotide away. V gene TRBV2 combines with J gene TRBJ2-1; unclear D gene. Germline loops: CDR1 SNHLY, CDR2 FYNNEI. The CDR3 runs 16 residues. DNA for the CDR3: TGTGCCAGCAGTGAATTGGGCCGCGCGAGAATCAATGAGCAGTCCTTC. This encodes CASSELGRARINEQSF.

This clonotype came up a few times. A much bigger clone sits one base away, suggesting this may be a read error. The chain combines TRBV29-1 with TRBJ2-7; D is perhaps TRBD2 (6 bases). Germline V gene sequence: CDR1 SQVTM, CDR2 ANQGSEA. Trimming took 7 bases from V and 2 from J, leaving 15 bases between them. The CDR3 is 13 amino acids. The CDR3 DNA reads TGCAGCGCTCGCGGCGGGGCAGCCTACGAGCAGTACTTC. Encoded protein: CSARGGAAYEQYF.